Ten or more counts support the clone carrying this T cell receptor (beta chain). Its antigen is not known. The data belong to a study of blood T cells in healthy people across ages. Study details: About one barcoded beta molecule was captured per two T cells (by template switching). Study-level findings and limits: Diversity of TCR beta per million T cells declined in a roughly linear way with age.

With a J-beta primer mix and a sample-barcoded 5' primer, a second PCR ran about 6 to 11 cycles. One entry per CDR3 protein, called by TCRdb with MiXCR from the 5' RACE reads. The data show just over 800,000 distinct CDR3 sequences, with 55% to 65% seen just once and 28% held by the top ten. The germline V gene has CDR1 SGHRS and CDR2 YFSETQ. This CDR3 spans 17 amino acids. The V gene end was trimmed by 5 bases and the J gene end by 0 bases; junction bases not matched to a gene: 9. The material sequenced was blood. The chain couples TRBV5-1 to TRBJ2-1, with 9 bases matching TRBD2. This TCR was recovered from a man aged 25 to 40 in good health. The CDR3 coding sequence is TGCGCCAGCAGTGCGCCTAGCGGGGTTAGCTCCTACAATGAGCAGTTCTTC. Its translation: CASSAPSGVSSYNEQFF.